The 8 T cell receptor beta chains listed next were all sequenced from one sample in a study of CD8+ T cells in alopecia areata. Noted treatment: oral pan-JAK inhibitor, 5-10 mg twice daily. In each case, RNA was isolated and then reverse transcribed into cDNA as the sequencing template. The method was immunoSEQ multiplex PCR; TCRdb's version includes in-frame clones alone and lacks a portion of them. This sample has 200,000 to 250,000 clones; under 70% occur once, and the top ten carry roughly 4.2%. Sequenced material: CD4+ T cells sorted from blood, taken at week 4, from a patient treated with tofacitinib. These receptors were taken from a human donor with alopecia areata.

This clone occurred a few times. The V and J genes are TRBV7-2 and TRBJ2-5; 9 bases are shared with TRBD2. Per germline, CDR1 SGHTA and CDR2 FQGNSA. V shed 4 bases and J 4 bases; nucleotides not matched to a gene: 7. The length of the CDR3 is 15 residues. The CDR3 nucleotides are TGTGCCAGCAGCTCCGGACTAGCGAGACGAGAGACCCAGTACTTC. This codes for CASSSGLARRETQYF.

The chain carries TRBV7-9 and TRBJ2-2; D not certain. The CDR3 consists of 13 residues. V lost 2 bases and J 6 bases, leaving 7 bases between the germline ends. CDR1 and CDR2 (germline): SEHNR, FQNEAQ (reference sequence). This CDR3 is CASSLQGSGELFF. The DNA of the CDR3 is TGTGCCAGCAGCTTACAAGGGTCCGGGGAGCTGTTTTTT. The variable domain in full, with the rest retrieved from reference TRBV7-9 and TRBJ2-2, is DTGVSQNPRHKITKRGQNVTFRCDPISEHNRLYWYRQTLGQGPEFLTYFQNEAQLEKSRLLSDRFSAERPKGSFSTLEIQRTEQGDSAMYLCASSLQGSGELFFGEGSRLTVL.

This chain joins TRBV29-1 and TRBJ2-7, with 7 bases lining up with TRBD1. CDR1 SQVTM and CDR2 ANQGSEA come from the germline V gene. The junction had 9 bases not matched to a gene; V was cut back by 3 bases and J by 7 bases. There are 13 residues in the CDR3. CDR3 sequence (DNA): TGCAGCGTTGAGGGGACAGCACGAGGAGAGCAGTACTTC. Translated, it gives CSVEGTARGEQYF.

The CDR3 DNA follows: TGTGCCAGCAGCTTAACGGTAGGAAGGAATTCACCCCTCCACTTT. Translated: CASSLTVGRNSPLHF. This chain connects TRBV7-9 to TRBJ1-6, with D unresolved. Germline values: CDR1 SEHNR, CDR2 FQNEAQ (reference sequence). This CDR3 is built from 15 residues. The ends were cut back, 2 bases at V and 7 bases at J, with 12 bases in the middle. Filled out from reference TRBV7-9 and TRBJ1-6, the complete variable domain reads DTGVSQNPRHKITKRGQNVTFRCDPISEHNRLYWYRQTLGQGPEFLTYFQNEAQLEKSRLLSDRFSAERPKGSFSTLEIQRTEQGDSAMYLCASSLTVGRNSPLHFGNGTRLTVT.

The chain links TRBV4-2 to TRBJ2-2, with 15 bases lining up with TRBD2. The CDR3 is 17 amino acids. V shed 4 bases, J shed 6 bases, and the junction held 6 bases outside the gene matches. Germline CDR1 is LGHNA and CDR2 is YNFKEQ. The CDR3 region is CASSLRTSGGAAGELFF. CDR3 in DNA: TGTGCCAGCAGCCTGCGGACTAGCGGGGGGGCGGCCGGGGAGCTGTTTTTT.

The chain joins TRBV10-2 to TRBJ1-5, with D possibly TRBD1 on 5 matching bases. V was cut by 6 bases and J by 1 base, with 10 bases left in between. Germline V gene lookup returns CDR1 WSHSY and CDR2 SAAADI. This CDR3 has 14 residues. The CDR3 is CASSVGGSNQPQHF. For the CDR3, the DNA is TGCGCCAGCAGCGTGGGGGGAAGCAATCAGCCCCAGCATTTT.

CDR3 amino acids: CASSPSNSNQPQHF. Here the CDR3 DNA reads TGTGCCAGCAGCCCATCGAATAGCAATCAGCCCCAGCATTTT. The chain combines TRBV6-5 with TRBJ1-5, with no clear D. Germline assignment: CDR1 MNHEY and CDR2 SVGAGI. V was trimmed by 6 bases and J by 0 bases, leaving 9 bases between them. The CDR3 length is 14 residues.

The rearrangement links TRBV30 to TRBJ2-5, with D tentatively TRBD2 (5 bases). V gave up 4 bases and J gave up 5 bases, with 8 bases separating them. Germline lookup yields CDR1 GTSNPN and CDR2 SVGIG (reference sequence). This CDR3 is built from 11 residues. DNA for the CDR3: TGTGCCTGGACTAGCCCTGAGACCCAGTACTTC. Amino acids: CAWTSPETQYF.